The clone carrying this T cell receptor (beta chain) has a handful of counts. This sample's TCRbeta library carried unique molecular identifier barcodes. TCRdb itself ran the PCR reads through MiXCR, one entry per CDR3 protein. Of some 280,000 distinct CDR3 sequences listed, 9.9% are singletons. This sample is part of a study of T-cell reconstitution after alpha-beta-depleted transplantation in children. The germline V gene encodes CDR1 MNHEY and CDR2 SVGEGT. The ends were cut back, 7 bases at V and 2 bases at J, with 15 bases in the middle. The CDR3 runs to 14 residues. The sequences come from PBMCs from the stem cell graft donor, collected from the stem cell graft. The chain joins TRBV6-2 or TRBV6-3 to TRBJ2-7; D is unresolved. The receptor comes from a human donor who donated a stem cell graft to a child with SCID. CDR3 sequence (DNA): TGTGCCAGCACCTGGTTGGACCGACCCTACGAGCAGTACTTC. Translation: CASTWLDRPYEQYF.